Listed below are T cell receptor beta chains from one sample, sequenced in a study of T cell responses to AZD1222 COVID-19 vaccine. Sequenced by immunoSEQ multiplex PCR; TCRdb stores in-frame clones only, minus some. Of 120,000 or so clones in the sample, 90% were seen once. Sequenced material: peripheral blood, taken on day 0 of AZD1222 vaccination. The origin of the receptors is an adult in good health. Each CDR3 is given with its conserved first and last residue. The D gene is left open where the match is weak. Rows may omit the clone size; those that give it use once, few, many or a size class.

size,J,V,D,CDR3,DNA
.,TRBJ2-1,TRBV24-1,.,CATSDSAYPEQFF,TGTGCCACCAGTGACTCCGCGTACCCTGAGCAGTTCTTC
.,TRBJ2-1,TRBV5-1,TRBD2,CASSSGRGLLAGTDEQFF,TGCGCCAGCAGCTCAGGGAGGGGCTTACTAGCGGGAACGGATGAGCAGTTCTTC
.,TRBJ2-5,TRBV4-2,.,CASSQDPAGLYETQYF,TGTGCCAGCAGCCAAGATCCCGCGGGACTTTACGAGACCCAGTACTTC
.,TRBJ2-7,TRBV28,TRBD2,CASSGGGMTYEQYF,TGTGCCAGCAGTGGGGGAGGGATGACCTACGAGCAGTACTTC
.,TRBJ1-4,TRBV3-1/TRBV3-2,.,CASRDRDNEKLFF,TGTGCCAGCAGGGACAGAGACAATGAAAAACTGTTTTTT
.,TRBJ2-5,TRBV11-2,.,CASSLVRPARQETQYF,TGTGCCAGCAGCTTAGTACGTCCAGCCAGGCAAGAGACCCAGTACTTC
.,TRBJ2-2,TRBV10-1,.,CASSARTPPTELFF,TGCGCCAGCAGTGCTCGAACTCCCCCAACGGAGCTGTTTTTT
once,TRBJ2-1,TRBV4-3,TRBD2,CASSQEPPPSGASNEQFF,TGCGCCAGCAGCCAAGAGCCCCCCCCCAGCGGGGCCAGCAATGAGCAGTTCTTC
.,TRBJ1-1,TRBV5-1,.,CASSLASSGANTEAFF,TGCGCCAGCAGCTTGGCTAGTTCAGGAGCTAACACTGAAGCTTTCTTT
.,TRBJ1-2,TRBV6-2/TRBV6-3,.,CASSYGTSRAYGYTF,TGTGCCAGCAGTTACGGGACATCGAGGGCCTATGGCTACACCTTC
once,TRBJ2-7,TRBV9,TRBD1,CASSPGQGSRQYF,TGTGCCAGCAGCCCAGGACAGGGTTCGAGGCAGTACTTC
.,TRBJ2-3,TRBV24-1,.,CATGTGATDTQYF,TGTGCCACCGGGACGGGAGCCACAGATACGCAGTATTTT
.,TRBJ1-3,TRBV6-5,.,CATEDSSGNTIYF,TGTGCCACCGAAGACAGCTCTGGAAACACCATATATTTT
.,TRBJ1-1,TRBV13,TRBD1,CASSRQGLNTEAFF,TGTGCCAGCAGTAGACAGGGGTTGAACACTGAAGCTTTCTTT
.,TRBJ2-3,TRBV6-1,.,CASSDVSTDTQYF,TGTGCCAGCAGTGACGTCAGCACAGATACGCAGTATTTT
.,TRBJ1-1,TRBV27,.,CASSRRGINTEAFF,TGTGCCAGCAGCCGGCGGGGGATAAACACTGAAGCTTTCTTT
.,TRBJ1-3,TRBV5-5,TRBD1,CASSFQGAISGNTIYF,TGTGCCAGCAGCTTTCAGGGGGCTATCTCTGGAAACACCATATATTTT
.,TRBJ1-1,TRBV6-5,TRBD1,CASRRTGTATEAFF,TGTGCCAGCAGGCGCACAGGGACAGCCACTGAAGCTTTCTTT
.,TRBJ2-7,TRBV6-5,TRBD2,CASSYSWTSGIYEQYF,TGTGCCAGCAGTTACTCCTGGACTAGCGGGATCTACGAGCAGTACTTC
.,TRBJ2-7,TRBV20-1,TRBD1,CSASDRDRPHEQYF,TGCAGTGCTAGTGACCGGGACAGGCCCCACGAGCAGTACTTC
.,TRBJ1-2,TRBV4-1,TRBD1,CASSQDRGSGYTF,TGCGCCAGCAGCCAGGACAGGGGTAGTGGCTACACCTTC